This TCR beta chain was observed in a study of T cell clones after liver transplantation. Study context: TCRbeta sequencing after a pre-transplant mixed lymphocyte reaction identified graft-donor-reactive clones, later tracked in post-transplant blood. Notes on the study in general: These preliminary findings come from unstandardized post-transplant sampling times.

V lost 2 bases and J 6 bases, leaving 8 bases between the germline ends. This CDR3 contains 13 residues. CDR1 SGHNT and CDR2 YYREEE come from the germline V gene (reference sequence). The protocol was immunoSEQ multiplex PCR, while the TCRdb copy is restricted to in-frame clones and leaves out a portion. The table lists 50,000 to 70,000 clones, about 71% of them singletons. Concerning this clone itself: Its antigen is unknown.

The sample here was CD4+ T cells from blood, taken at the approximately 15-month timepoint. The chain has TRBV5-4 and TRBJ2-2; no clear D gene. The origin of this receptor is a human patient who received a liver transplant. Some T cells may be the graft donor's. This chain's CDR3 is CASSFGSAGELFF. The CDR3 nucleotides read TGTGCCAGCAGCTTCGGGTCGGCCGGGGAGCTGTTTTTT.